The present T cell receptor beta chain was sequenced within a study of neoadjuvant nivolumab and ipilimumab in lung cancer (TCRdb year 2020). The study in broad terms: Nivolumab was given at 3 mg/kg intravenously on days 1, 15 and 29, and the combination arm added ipilimumab 1 mg/kg on day 1 only. The trial treated roughly 42 patients with operable NSCLC: some 23 were randomized to nivolumab monotherapy and some 21 to nivolumab plus ipilimumab. The primary trial endpoint was the major pathologic response (MPR) rate in the intention-to-treat population in each study arm. The study compared TCR repertoires in pretherapy (baseline) peripheral blood with TCR repertoires in tumors resected at surgery after neoadjuvant immune checkpoint blockade. Matched pretherapy and resected tumor pairs were analyzed for seven patients, of whom four received nivolumab and three received nivolumab plus ipilimumab.

To note about this clone: No antigen is known for it. No qualities accompany the bases; no much larger clone lies one base away.

Sequences LNHDA (CDR1) and SQIVND (CDR2) are obtained from the germline V gene (reference sequence). A distance of 14 bases separates the germline ends of V and J, which lose 5 bases and 4 bases respectively. There are 14 amino acids in the CDR3, from cysteine to phenylalanine inclusive. The entry retains the CDR3 DNA only, 42 bases that are in frame from base 1. The intended sense of this specimen's time point label: at surgical resection after neoadjuvant nivolumab +/- ipilimumab. The samples were obtained from NEOSTAR, a phase 2 randomized trial that tested neoadjuvant nivolumab or nivolumab plus ipilimumab, followed by surgery, in operable NSCLC. General conclusions and limits of the study: Richness in tumors resected after neoadjuvant therapy showed a positive correlation with pretherapy blood TCR richness (Spearman R ~ 0.82). TCR sequencing was performed in a small number of samples. TCR richness and clonality were greater in resected tumors than in tumor-adjacent uninvolved lung, and increases were seen in more dual-therapy-treated tumors. No significant correlation was found between TCR clonality and pathologic tumor regression, and only a single major-pathologic-response sample was available for the analysis of TCR clonality versus pathologic tumor regression. Tumor T-cell richness and clonality rose from pretherapy to surgery in three of three dual-therapy tumors but in only two of four nivolumab-treated tumors.

The library was made by the immunoSEQ multiplex PCR assay. Per the authors' processing: Richness and clonality were used to summarize the repertoires, and clones that significantly expanded or contracted between pre- and post-therapy samples were identified. TCRdb limited this immuneACCESS table to in-frame rearrangements with V and J called. A share of clones is missing; checked studies link under half to unresolved V genes, and the rest is unexplained. For V, J and clone size, that table is used; D and trimming come from the DNA. This sample has approximately 35,000 clones in its table, and more than 85% of those were observed once. 2% to 2.5% of the sample comes from the top ten.

The sample consisted of peripheral blood, taken after neoadjuvant nivolumab, alone or with ipilimumab, at or shortly before surgery. The clonotype was recovered from an adult with non-small cell lung cancer. Recombination linked TRBV19 to TRBJ1-1, with an unclear D gene assignment. The CDR3 region has the sequence CASSPLGSSTEAFF. The DNA sequence follows: TGTGCCAGTAGTCCCTTGGGGAGTTCCACTGAAGCTTTCTTT.